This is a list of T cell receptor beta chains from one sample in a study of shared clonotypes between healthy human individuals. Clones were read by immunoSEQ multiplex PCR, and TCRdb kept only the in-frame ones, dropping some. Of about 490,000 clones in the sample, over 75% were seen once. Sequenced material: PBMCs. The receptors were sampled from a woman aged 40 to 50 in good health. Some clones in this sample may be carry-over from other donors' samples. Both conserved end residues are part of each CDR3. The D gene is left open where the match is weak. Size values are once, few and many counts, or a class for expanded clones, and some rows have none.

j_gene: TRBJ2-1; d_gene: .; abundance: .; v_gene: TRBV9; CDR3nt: TGTGCCAGCAGCGTAGACGGCGCGGGCTACAATGAGCAGTTCTTC; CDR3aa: CASSVDGAGYNEQFF
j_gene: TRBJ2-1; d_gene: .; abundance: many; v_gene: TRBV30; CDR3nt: TGTGCCTGGAGTGTAAGGGTAGACGGGGTCGGTGAGCAGTTCTTC; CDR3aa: CAWSVRVDGVGEQFF
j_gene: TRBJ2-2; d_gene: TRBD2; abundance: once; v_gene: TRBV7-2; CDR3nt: TGTGCCAGCAGACCCCCCGGGGGGTTCACCGGGGAGCTGTTTTTT; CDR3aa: CASRPPGGFTGELFF
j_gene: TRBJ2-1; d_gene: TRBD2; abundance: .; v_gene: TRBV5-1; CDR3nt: TGCGCCAGCAGCTTGGAGCAGCGGGAGTTGGTGGATGAGCAGTTCTTC; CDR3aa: CASSLEQRELVDEQFF
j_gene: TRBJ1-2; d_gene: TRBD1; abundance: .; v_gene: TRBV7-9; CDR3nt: TGTGCCAGCAGCACACGACAGGGGGCGGTCGGTGGCTACACCTTC; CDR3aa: CASSTRQGAVGGYTF
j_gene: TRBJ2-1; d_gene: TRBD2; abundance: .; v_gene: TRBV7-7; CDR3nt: TGTGCTAGCAGCCCACAACTAGCGGGGGAGCAGTTCTTC; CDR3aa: CASSPQLAGEQFF
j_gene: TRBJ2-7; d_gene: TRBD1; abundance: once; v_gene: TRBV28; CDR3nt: TGTGCCAGCAGTTTATTTAGGACAGGGATGCAGTACTTC; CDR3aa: CASSLFRTGMQYF
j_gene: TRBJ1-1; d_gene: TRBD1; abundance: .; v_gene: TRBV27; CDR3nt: TGTGCCAGCAGCTCTATTTTAACCCCGGGACAGAAGCCCATGAACACTGAAGCTTTCTTT; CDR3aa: CASSSILTPGQKPMNTEAFF
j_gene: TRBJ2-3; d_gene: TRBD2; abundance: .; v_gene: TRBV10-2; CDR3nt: TGCGCCAGCAGTGATTGGCTGCGGGAGGGCCCTACGCAGTATTTT; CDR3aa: CASSDWLREGPTQYF
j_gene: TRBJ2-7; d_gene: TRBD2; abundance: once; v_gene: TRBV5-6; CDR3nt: TGTGCCAGCAGCTTGACTAGCGGGTTCTACGAGCAGTACTTC; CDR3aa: CASSLTSGFYEQYF
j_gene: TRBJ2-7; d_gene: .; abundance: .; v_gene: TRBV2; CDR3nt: TGTGCCAGCAGCCCCCGGTGGGAGCAGTACTTC; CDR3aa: CASSPRWEQYF
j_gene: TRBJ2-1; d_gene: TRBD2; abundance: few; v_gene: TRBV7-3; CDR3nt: TGTGCCAGCAGCTTAAATAGCGGGAGGTTCGACAATGAGCAGTTCTTC; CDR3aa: CASSLNSGRFDNEQFF
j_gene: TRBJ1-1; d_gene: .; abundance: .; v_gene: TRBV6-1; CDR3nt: TGTGCCAGCAGTGAAGGGGGGGAAGGTACTGAAGCTTTCTTT; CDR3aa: CASSEGGEGTEAFF
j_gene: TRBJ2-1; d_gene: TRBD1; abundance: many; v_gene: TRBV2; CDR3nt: TGTGCCAGCAGTGAATGGGGACAGGGCGCCCCTTGGGATGAGCAGTTCTTC; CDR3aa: CASSEWGQGAPWDEQFF
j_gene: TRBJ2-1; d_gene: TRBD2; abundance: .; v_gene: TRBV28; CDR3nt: TGTGCCAGCAGCCCCCTAGCGGGAGGCCACAATGAGCAGTTCTTC; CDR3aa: CASSPLAGGHNEQFF
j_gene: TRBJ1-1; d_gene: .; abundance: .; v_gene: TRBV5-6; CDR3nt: TGTGCCAGCACCAGATGGGGGACTGAAGCTTTCTTT; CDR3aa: CASTRWGTEAFF
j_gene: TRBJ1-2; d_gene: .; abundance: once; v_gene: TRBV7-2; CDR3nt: TGTGCCAGCAGCTTAGGGCGGGGTAGTAACTATGGCTACACCTTC; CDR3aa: CASSLGRGSNYGYTF
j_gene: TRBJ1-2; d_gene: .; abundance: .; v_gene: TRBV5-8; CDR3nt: TGTGCCAGCAGCTTCCGCAACTCCAACTATGGCTACACCTTC; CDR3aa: CASSFRNSNYGYTF
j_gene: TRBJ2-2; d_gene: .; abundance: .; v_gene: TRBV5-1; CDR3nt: TGCGCCAGCAGCCGAGGAACGGGAAATTCGAACACCGGGGAGCTGTTTTTT; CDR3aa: CASSRGTGNSNTGELFF
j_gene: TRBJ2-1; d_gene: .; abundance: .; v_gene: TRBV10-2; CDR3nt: TGCGCCAGCAGCTCAGACCGAAGCTCCTACAATGAGCAGTTCTTC; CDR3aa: CASSSDRSSYNEQFF
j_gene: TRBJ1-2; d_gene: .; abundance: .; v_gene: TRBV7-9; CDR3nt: TGTGCCAGCAGCTTAGCACAACGCAGGTCTGGTGGCTACACCTTC; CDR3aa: CASSLAQRRSGGYTF
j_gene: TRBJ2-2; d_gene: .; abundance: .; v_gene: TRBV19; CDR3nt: TGTGCCTCAGGACTGAACACCGGGGAGCTGTTTTTT; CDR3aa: CASGLNTGELFF
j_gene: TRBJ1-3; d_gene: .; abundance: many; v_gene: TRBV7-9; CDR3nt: TGTGCCAGCAGCCCTCAAGGAAACACCATATATTTT; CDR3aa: CASSPQGNTIYF
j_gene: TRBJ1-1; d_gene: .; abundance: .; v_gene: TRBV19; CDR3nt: TGTGCCAGTAGTATAGTCTCCCAGACTGAAGCTTTCTTT; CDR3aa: CASSIVSQTEAFF
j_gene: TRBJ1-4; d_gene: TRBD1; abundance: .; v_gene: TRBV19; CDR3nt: TGTGCCAGTAGTCCACCGGGACAGGCTAATGAAAAACTGTTTTTT; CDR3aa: CASSPPGQANEKLFF
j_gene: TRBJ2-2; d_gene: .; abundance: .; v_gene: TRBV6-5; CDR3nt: TGTGCCAGCAGCCCACTGACCACCGGGGAGCTGTTTTTT; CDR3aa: CASSPLTTGELFF
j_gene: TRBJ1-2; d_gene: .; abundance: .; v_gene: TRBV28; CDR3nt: TGTGCCAGCAGTTTAAACACCTATGGCTACACCTTC; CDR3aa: CASSLNTYGYTF
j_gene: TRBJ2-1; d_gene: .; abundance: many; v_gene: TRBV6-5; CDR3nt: TGTGCCAGCAGTTACGGAACTATCGTCGGTGAGCAGTTCTTC; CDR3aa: CASSYGTIVGEQFF
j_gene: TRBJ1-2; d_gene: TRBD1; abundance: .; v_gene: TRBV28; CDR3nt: TGTGCCACCAGAGAACCGACAGGGGTTTACAACTATGGCTACACCTTC; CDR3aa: CATREPTGVYNYGYTF
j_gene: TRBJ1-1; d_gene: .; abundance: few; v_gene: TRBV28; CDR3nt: TGTGCCAGCAGCCCGGCGGGGGTCGTGAACACTGAAGCTTTCTTT; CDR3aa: CASSPAGVVNTEAFF
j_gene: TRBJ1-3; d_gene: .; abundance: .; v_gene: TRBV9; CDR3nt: TGTGCCAGCAGCGGCGGACCAAATCCAGGGAGTTCTGGAAACACCATATATTTT; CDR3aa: CASSGGPNPGSSGNTIYF
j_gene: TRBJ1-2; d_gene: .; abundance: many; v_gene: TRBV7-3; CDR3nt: TGTGCCAGCAGCGCTAACAGGGATGGTGGCTACACCTTC; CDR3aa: CASSANRDGGYTF
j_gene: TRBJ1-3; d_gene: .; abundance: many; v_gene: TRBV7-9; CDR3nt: TGTGCCAGCAGCTTAGGCGGGGCGGGAAACACCATATATTTT; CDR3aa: CASSLGGAGNTIYF
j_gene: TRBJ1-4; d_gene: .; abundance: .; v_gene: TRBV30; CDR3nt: TGTGCCTCCTATTCTGGCGGCTTAAGTGAAAAACTGTTTTTT; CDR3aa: CASYSGGLSEKLFF
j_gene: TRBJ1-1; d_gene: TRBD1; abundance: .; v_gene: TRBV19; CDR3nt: TGTGCCAGTAGTACGAGACAGGGAGGGGCTTTCTTT; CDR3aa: CASSTRQGGAFF
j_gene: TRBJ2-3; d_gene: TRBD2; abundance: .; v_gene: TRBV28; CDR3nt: TGTGCCAGCAGTTCGTCTAGCGGAACTAGCACAGATACGCAGTATTTT; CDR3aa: CASSSSSGTSTDTQYF
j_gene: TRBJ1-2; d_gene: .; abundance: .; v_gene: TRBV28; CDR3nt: TGTGCCAGCAGTTTACGCCAGGGGAAGGGCTACACCTTC; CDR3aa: CASSLRQGKGYTF
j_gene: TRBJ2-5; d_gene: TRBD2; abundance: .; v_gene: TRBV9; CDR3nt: TGTGCCAGCAGCCTACTAGCGGGAGGGCAAGAGACCCAGTACTTC; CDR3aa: CASSLLAGGQETQYF
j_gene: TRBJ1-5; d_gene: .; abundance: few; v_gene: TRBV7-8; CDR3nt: TGTGCCAGCAGCTCGGGGGTTAGTCAGCCCCAGCATTTT; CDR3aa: CASSSGVSQPQHF
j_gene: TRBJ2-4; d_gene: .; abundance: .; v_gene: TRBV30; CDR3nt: TGTGCCTGGAACCTGGGGGGCATTCAGTACTTC; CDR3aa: CAWNLGGIQYF
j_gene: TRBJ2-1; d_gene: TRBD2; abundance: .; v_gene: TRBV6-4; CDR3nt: TGTGCCAGCAGTGACGCTCCGGGACTAGCGGGAGTGAGTGAGCAGTTCTTC; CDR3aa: CASSDAPGLAGVSEQFF
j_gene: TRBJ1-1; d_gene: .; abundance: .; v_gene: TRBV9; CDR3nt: TGTGCCAGCAGCCGGCCGAACACTGAAGCTTTCTTT; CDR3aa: CASSRPNTEAFF
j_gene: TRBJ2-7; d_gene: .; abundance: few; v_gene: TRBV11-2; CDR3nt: TGTGCCAGCAGCCCCTGGGGGCGGTCCTACGAGCAGTACTTC; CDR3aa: CASSPWGRSYEQYF
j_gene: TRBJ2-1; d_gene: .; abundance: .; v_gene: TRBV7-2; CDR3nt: TGTGCCAGCAGCTTAGACGGGGTAGGTGAGCAGTTCTTC; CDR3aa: CASSLDGVGEQFF
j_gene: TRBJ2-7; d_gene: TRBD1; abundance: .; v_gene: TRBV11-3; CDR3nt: TGTGCCAGCAGCCCCCGGGACAGTTCCTACGAGCAGTACTTC; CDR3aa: CASSPRDSSYEQYF
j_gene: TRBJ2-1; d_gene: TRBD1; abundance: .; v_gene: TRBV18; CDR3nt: TGTGCCAGCTCACCATGGGACAGGGACAGTGTCTACGAGCAGTTCTTC; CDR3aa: CASSPWDRDSVYEQFF
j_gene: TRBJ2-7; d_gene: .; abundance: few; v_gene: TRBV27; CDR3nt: TGTGCCAGCAGCCCTCCAGGGGGGGTTGGTTACTTC; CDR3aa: CASSPPGGVGYF
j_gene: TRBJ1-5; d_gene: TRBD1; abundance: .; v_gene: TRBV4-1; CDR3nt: TGCGCCAGCAGCCGGGACAGGGTCGTCCCGGTGAGCAATCAGCCCCAGCATTTT; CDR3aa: CASSRDRVVPVSNQPQHF
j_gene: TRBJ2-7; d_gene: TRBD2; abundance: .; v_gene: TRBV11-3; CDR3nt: TGTGCCAGCAGCCTTCGGACTAGCGGGACATTGTACTTC; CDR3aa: CASSLRTSGTLYF
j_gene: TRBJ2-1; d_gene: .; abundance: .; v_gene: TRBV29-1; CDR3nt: TGCAGCGTAACTCTCGGGACCGGTTACAATGAGCAGTTCTTC; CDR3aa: CSVTLGTGYNEQFF
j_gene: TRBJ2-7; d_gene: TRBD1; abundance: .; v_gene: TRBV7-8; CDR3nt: TGTGCCAGCAGCCGGGACAGGAGCTCCTACGAGCAGTACTTC; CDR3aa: CASSRDRSSYEQYF
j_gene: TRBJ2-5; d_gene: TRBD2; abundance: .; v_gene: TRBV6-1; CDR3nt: TGTGCCAGCGAGACTAGCGGTCAAGAGACCCAGTACTTC; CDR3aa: CASETSGQETQYF